These T cell receptor beta chains were read from a single sample in a study of T cells in localized non-small cell lung cancer. The data were produced by immunoSEQ multiplex PCR, yet TCRdb's version contains in-frame clones alone and is incomplete. The repertoire holds 15,000 or so clones, around 87% seen once, with 25% to 30% in the top ten. The sequences come from peripheral blood mononuclear cells, collected before any cancer treatment. These receptors were obtained from a male donor at least 60 years old with stage II lung adenocarcinoma. The CDR3 runs from the conserved cysteine through the conserved F or W. Fields, in order: V gene, CDR3 length, CDR3 protein.

V gene: TRBV6-6
CDR3 length: 15
CDR3 protein: CASSYSPGGDTEAFF

V gene: TRBV6-5
CDR3 length: 16
CDR3 protein: CASSYERAGSTGELFF

V gene: TRBV2
CDR3 length: 15
CDR3 protein: CASSSDRGLTYEQYF

V gene: TRBV2
CDR3 length: 14
CDR3 protein: CASSRDRLNEKLFF

V gene: TRBV11-3
CDR3 length: 19
CDR3 protein: CASSLGGSSGGLPYNEQFF

V gene: TRBV5-4
CDR3 length: 15
CDR3 protein: CASSLGSGRTGELFF

V gene: TRBV6-1
CDR3 length: 15
CDR3 protein: CASTPLARSYNEQFF

V gene: TRBV2
CDR3 length: 13
CDR3 protein: CASSGQFNTEAFF

V gene: TRBV9
CDR3 length: 11
CDR3 protein: CASSEGSEQFF

V gene: TRBV15
CDR3 length: 14
CDR3 protein: CATSREIGSYEQYF

V gene: TRBV5-1
CDR3 length: 14
CDR3 protein: CASSWGAGQETQYF

V gene: TRBV19
CDR3 length: 12
CDR3 protein: CATQGTSYEQYF

V gene: TRBV28
CDR3 length: 15
CDR3 protein: CASSLASGSYNEQFF

V gene: TRBV9
CDR3 length: 17
CDR3 protein: CASSVMWGGSGANVLTF

V gene: TRBV27
CDR3 length: 10
CDR3 protein: CASGWETQYF

V gene: TRBV19
CDR3 length: 13
CDR3 protein: CASSIVGADTQYF

V gene: TRBV19
CDR3 length: 16
CDR3 protein: CASRNPWGASNQPQHF

V gene: TRBV29-1
CDR3 length: 15
CDR3 protein: CSVNVAGPRTDTQYF

V gene: TRBV2
CDR3 length: 15
CDR3 protein: CASSLSGSRSDTQYF

V gene: TRBV28
CDR3 length: 11
CDR3 protein: CASSLGRGYTF

V gene: TRBV15
CDR3 length: 14
CDR3 protein: CATSRVGKENIQYF

V gene: TRBV5-1
CDR3 length: 16
CDR3 protein: CASSLAGGLAGHEQFF

V gene: TRBV5-5
CDR3 length: 16
CDR3 protein: CASSLEGLQSTDTQYF

V gene: TRBV29-1
CDR3 length: 17
CDR3 protein: CSVWVGAGGGMNTEAFF

V gene: TRBV19
CDR3 length: 15
CDR3 protein: CASSGTDWNTGELFF

V gene: TRBV27
CDR3 length: 15
CDR3 protein: CASSRPQNRNNEQFF

V gene: TRBV6-6
CDR3 length: 13
CDR3 protein: CASSYSSNYEQYF

V gene: TRBV18
CDR3 length: 14
CDR3 protein: CASSGTGGIYGYTF

V gene: TRBV29-1
CDR3 length: 14
CDR3 protein: CSVLAVALNNEQFF

V gene: TRBV28
CDR3 length: 15
CDR3 protein: CASTLGSGLTDTQYF

V gene: TRBV6-1
CDR3 length: 13
CDR3 protein: CASSASRRYEQYF

V gene: TRBV5-8
CDR3 length: 12
CDR3 protein: CASSRVNTEAFF

V gene: TRBV5-5
CDR3 length: 13
CDR3 protein: CASGTDSNQPQHF

V gene: TRBV6-5
CDR3 length: 11
CDR3 protein: CASSVRTEAFF

V gene: TRBV4-1
CDR3 length: 15
CDR3 protein: CASSRSDRETDTQYF